Below, 14 T cell receptor beta chains from the same sample are listed, as sequenced in a study of T cells in women clearing cervical HPV infection. Assay: immunoSEQ multiplex PCR; the TCRdb copy retains only in-frame clones and omits some. The repertoire table contains about 20,000 clones. Sequenced input: blood buffy coat. The receptor source for this set is a woman aged 18-69 years with a cervical HPV16 infection that either progressed to CIN3+ or cleared (not recorded which).

Points on this clone: The CDR3 extends 3 residues past the end of the read, so its final part is completed from the germline J gene. The chain employs TRBV10-3 and TRBJ2-1; 7 nucleotides align to TRBD2. Trimming took 2 bases from V and 4 from J; bases not matched to a gene: 5. Per germline, CDR1 ENHRY and CDR2 SYGVKD. CDR3 length: 15 amino acids. CDR3 bases read: TGTGCCATCAGTGAGGGAGCGGGGATTTACAATGAG. Amino acid sequence: CAISEGAGIYNE. The whole CDR3 protein reads CAISEGAGIYNEQFF.

Concerning this clone itself: The CDR3 end is not reached by the read, which stops 3 residues before it; the germline J gene fills it in. The chain couples TRBV7-2 to TRBJ2-5; no firm D call. Germline CDR1 is SGHTA and CDR2 is FQGNSA. Deletions cut 5 bases from V and 5 bases from J, with 15 bases between. The CDR3 is 14 amino acids. The DNA read from the CDR3 is TGTGCCAGCAGCGAGTATAGAGATCGGGAGACC. Its protein product is CASSEYRDRET. The entire CDR3 protein is CASSEYRDRETQYF. Full variable domain (outside the CDR3, taken from reference TRBV7-2 and TRBJ2-5): GAGVSQSPSNKVTEKGKDVELRCDPISGHTALYWYRQSLGQGLEFLIYFQGNSAPDKSGLPSDRFSAERTGGSVSTLTIQRTQQEDSAVYLCASSEYRDRETQYFGPGTRLLVL.

About this clone: The read falls 3 residues short of the CDR3 end, and the missing part is taken from the germline J gene. This chain connects TRBV24-1 to TRBJ2-3; TRBD1 matches at 7 bases. This CDR3 region has 16 residues. V was clipped by 1 base and J by 1 base; unmatched bases: 4. Per the germline V gene, CDR1 is KGHDR and CDR2 is SFDVKD. The CDR3 protein is CATSDFEGAGTDTQYF. Incomplete CDR3 DNA: TGTGCCACCAGTGATTTCGAGGGGGCAGGCACAGATACG.

Notes on this clone: The read comes to an end 3 residues before the CDR3 does, leaving the germline J gene to fill in the end. The chain couples TRBV7-9 to TRBJ1-2; tentatively, D is TRBD1 (6 bases). From germline, CDR1 is SEHNR and CDR2 FQNEAQ (reference sequence). This CDR3 is 13 amino acids long. The CDR3 here is CASSLAGGSDYTF. The covered CDR3 bases are TGTGCCAGCAGCTTAGCAGGGGGTAGCGAC.

As concerns this clone: The observed sequence ends 3 residues before the CDR3 terminus, with the missing tail filled in from the germline J gene. The chain has TRBV11-3 and TRBJ2-2; the D is unclear. This CDR3 is 13 amino acids long. Germline loops: CDR1 SGHNT, CDR2 YENEEA. The CDR3 DNA, read in part, is TGTGCCAGCAGCTCTAACTATAATTCACCG. It codes for CASSSNYNSP. The CDR3 in its entirety is CASSSNYNSPLFF.

In regard to this clone: The read ends 3 residues before the CDR3 terminus; that terminus is restored from the germline J gene. J is TRBJ2-3 and V is TRBV29-1, with a weak D call TRBD2 (6 bases). CDR3 length: 14 amino acids. Germline-derived CDR1 and CDR2 are SQVTM and ANQGSEA. Partial CDR3 DNA: TGCAGCGTTCTTCCCCGGGCGGGGCAAGAGACG. Protein: CSVLPRAGQET. The full CDR3 protein reads CSVLPRAGQETQYF.

As concerns this clone: The CDR3 is cut off 3 residues early in the read; its end comes from the germline J gene. V is TRBV6-2 or TRBV6-3 and J is TRBJ2-1; TRBD2 matches 14 bases. The germline V gene has CDR1 MNHEY and CDR2 SVGEGT. Trimming at V came to 2 bases and at J to 8 bases, leaving 5 bases not matched to a gene. This CDR3 has 16 residues. The sequenced part of the CDR3 DNA is TGTGCCAGCAGTTACCCCGGGACTAGCGGGAGAGATGAG. Translated, it gives CASSYPGTSGRDE. The whole CDR3 sequence is CASSYPGTSGRDEQFF.

The CDR3 is CASSLKAGGTTDTQYF. Incomplete CDR3 DNA: TGTGCCAGCAGCTTAAAAGCGGGAGGAACCACAGATACG. The chain has TRBV7-3 and TRBJ2-3; TRBD2 agrees at 9 bases. The read gets to within 3 residues of the CDR3 end, and the germline J gene fills in the rest. Germline CDR1 SGHTA, CDR2 FQGTGA. Unmatched junction bases numbered 4, after V lost 1 base and J lost 2 bases. This CDR3 is 16 amino acids long.

Worth noting for this clone: The CDR3 is cut off 3 residues early in the read; its end comes from the germline J gene. This sequence joins TRBV7-2 and TRBJ2-7; tentative D call: TRBD1 (6 bases). Trimming stripped 5 bases from V and 2 bases from J, with 16 bases between. Germline CDR1 reads SGHTA; CDR2 reads FQGNSA. The CDR3 has 15 residues. CDR3 amino acids: CASSATGTKTYEQYF. The sequenced part of the CDR3 DNA is TGTGCCAGCAGCGCGACCGGGACAAAAACCTACGAG.

A word on this clone: The CDR3 extends 3 residues past the end of the read, so its final part is completed from the germline J gene. The chain joins TRBV7-2 to TRBJ2-2, with TRBD1 matching 9 bases. There are 14 residues in the CDR3. Germline V gene sequence: CDR1 SGHTA, CDR2 FQGNSA. The CDR3 DNA, read in part, is TGTGCCAGCAGCTCCGGACAGGGGAATGAAAAG. Translation: CASSSGQGNEK. The full CDR3 is CASSSGQGNEKLFF.

Points on this clone: The read comes to an end 3 residues before the CDR3 does, leaving the germline J gene to fill in the end. This chain joins TRBV19 and TRBJ1-2; no definite D call. Looked up from germline, CDR1 is LNHDA and CDR2 is SQIVND (reference sequence). This CDR3 contains 14 residues. Here the CDR3 reads CASTQAGGVNDYTF. CDR3 bases read: TGTGCCAGTACTCAAGCGGGAGGTGTGAATGAC.

For this clone: The CDR3 end lies 3 residues beyond the end of the read and is filled in from the germline J gene. The chain employs TRBV5-1 and TRBJ2-3; a weak D match, TRBD1 (6 bases). The ends were cut back, 7 bases at V and 2 bases at J, with 14 bases in the middle. This CDR3 has 14 residues. The germline CDR1 and CDR2 sequences are SGHRS and YFSETQ. The CDR3 bases that were read are TGCGCCAGCGCCCGGGACAACCCCACAGATACG. It yields the protein CASARDNPTDT. The entire CDR3 protein is CASARDNPTDTQYF.

Note on this clone: Coverage ceases 3 residues before the CDR3 finishes, and the germline J gene fills in the end. The V gene is TRBV9, the J gene TRBJ2-5, with D perhaps matching TRBD1 (5 bases). This CDR3 comprises 13 residues. Between the trimmed V and J ends, which lost 0 bases and 6 bases, there was a span of 9 bases. In germline, CDR1 is SGDLS, CDR2 YYNGEE. The CDR3 loop reads CASSVDQGKTQYF. The covered CDR3 bases are TGTGCCAGCAGCGTAGATCAGGGAAAGACC.

Concerning this clone: The read comes to an end 3 residues before the CDR3 does, leaving the germline J gene to fill in the end. The chain has TRBV11-2 and TRBJ1-1; D may be TRBD1 (6 bases). CDR1 and CDR2 (germline): SGHAT, FQNNGV. This CDR3 is built from 14 residues. Trimming pared 1 base from V and 4 bases from J, leaving 10 bases between. The CDR3 DNA, read in part, is TGTGCCAGCAGCTTAGTAAGGGGGTCCACTGAA. This gives the protein CASSLVRGSTE. The entire CDR3 protein is CASSLVRGSTEAFF. The whole variable domain, filled in from reference TRBV11-2 and TRBJ1-1, reads EAGVAQSPRYKIIEKRQSVAFWCNPISGHATLYWYQQILGQGPKLLIQFQNNGVVDDSQLPKDRFSAERLKGVDSTLKIQPAKLEDSAVYLCASSLVRGSTEAFFGQGTRLTVV.